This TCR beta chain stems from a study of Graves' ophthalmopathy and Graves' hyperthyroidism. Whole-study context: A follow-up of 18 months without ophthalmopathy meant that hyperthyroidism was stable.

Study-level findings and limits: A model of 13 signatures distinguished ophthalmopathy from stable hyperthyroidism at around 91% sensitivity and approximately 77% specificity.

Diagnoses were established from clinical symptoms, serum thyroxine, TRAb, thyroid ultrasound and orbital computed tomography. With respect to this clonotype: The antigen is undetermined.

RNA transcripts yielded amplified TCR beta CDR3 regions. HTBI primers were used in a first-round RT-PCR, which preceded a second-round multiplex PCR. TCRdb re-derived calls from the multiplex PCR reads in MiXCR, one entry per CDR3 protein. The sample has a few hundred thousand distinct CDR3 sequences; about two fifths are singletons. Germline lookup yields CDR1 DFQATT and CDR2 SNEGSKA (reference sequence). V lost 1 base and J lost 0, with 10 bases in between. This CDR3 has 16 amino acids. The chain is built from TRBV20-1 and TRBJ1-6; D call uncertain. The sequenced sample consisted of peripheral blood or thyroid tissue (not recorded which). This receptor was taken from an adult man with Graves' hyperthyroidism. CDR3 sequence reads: CSARVGVRSYNSPLHF. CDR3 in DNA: TGCAGTGCTAGAGTCGGAGTACGCTCCTATAATTCACCCCTCCACTTT.